These T cell receptor beta chains were read from a single sample in a study of blood T cells in healthy people across ages. TCRdb passed the 5' RACE reads through MiXCR, listing each CDR3 protein once. The data contain roughly 800,000 distinct CDR3 sequences, more than 20% of them singletons. These data also featured in a second study, about T cells of mothers and their children.

Sequencing was done on a sample of blood. The source is a boy aged 5-17 years in good health. CDR3s include the opening cysteine and the closing phenylalanine or tryptophan. A D gene is named only where the DNA matches it firmly. Not all rows give a size; the values are once, few, many and, for expanded clones, a class.

J gene	clone size	CDR3 length	D gene	V gene	CDR3 protein	CDR3 DNA
TRBJ2-7	NA	15	TRBD2	TRBV4-1	CASSQVPSGGKGQYF	TGCGCCAGCAGCCAAGTGCCTAGCGGGGGCAAGGGGCAGTACTTC
TRBJ2-7	NA	11	TRBD1	TRBV10-3	CATRTGDEQYF	TGTGCCACGAGGACAGGGGACGAGCAGTACTTC
TRBJ2-4	NA	16	NA	TRBV4-3	CASSQDTLIAKNIQYF	TGCGCCAGCAGCCAAGATACGCTAATAGCCAAAAACATTCAGTACTTC
TRBJ2-7	few	14	TRBD1	TRBV7-2	CASSFNRGLYEQYF	TGTGCCAGCTCGTTTAACAGGGGCCTTTACGAGCAGTACTTC
TRBJ2-3	NA	16	TRBD2	TRBV9	CASSAFSGGATDTQYF	TGTGCCAGCAGCGCATTTAGCGGGGGGGCGACAGATACGCAGTATTTT
TRBJ1-3	NA	13	NA	TRBV18	CASATASGNTIYF	TGTGCCAGCGCAACAGCGTCCGGAAACACCATATATTTT
TRBJ2-5	once	15	TRBD2	TRBV19	CASAPGTSGGETQYF	TGTGCCAGCGCCCCCGGGACTAGCGGGGGAGAGACCCAGTACTTC
TRBJ2-3	NA	15	NA	TRBV27	CASSLLSYSTDTQYF	TGTGCCAGCAGTTTACTTAGTTATAGCACAGATACGCAGTATTTT
TRBJ1-6	NA	15	NA	TRBV7-2	CASSLAQGYNSPLHF	TGTGCCAGCAGCTTAGCACAAGGATATAATTCACCCCTCCACTTT
TRBJ1-2	few	14	NA	TRBV12-3/TRBV12-4	CASSFGDVSYGYTF	TGTGCCAGCAGTTTCGGGGATGTGAGCTATGGCTACACCTTC
TRBJ1-4	few	16	NA	TRBV3-1	CASSQDGARGGEKLFF	TGTGCCAGCAGCCAAGATGGAGCCCGGGGAGGTGAAAAACTGTTTTTT
TRBJ2-3	few	17	NA	TRBV9	CASSETLASASTDTQYF	TGTGCCAGCAGCGAGACTCTAGCGAGCGCTAGCACAGATACGCAGTATTTT
TRBJ2-2	few	15	NA	TRBV2	CASSERRADTGELFF	TGTGCCAGCAGTGAAAGGAGGGCCGACACCGGGGAGCTGTTTTTT
TRBJ2-7	many	12	TRBD1	TRBV29-1	CSAGTGVYEQYF	TGCAGTGCCGGGACAGGGGTCTACGAGCAGTACTTC
TRBJ2-5	NA	13	NA	TRBV5-4	CASSWSNQETQYF	TGTGCCAGCAGCTGGAGCAATCAAGAGACCCAGTACTTC
TRBJ2-6	few	16	NA	TRBV28	CASSLSSDSGANVLTF	TGTGCCAGCAGTTTAAGTTCTGACTCTGGGGCCAACGTCCTGACTTTC
TRBJ2-6	few	14	NA	TRBV19	CATETGFGANVLTF	TGTGCCACCGAAACAGGGTTTGGGGCCAACGTCCTGACTTTC
TRBJ2-1	few	14	NA	TRBV28	CASSPPDRYNEQFF	TGTGCCAGCAGCCCCCCGGACAGATACAATGAGCAGTTCTTC
TRBJ2-5	NA	14	NA	TRBV14	CASSQLEWYETQYF	TGTGCCAGCAGCCAACTCGAGTGGTACGAGACCCAGTACTTC
TRBJ2-7	NA	15	NA	TRBV7-2	CASSLMAGPSYEQYF	TGTGCCAGCAGCTTAATGGCAGGTCCTTCCTACGAGCAGTACTTC
TRBJ2-3	NA	16	NA	TRBV20-1	CSARVYSSRGTDTQYF	TGCAGTGCTAGAGTATATAGTTCCCGAGGGACAGATACGCAGTATTTT
TRBJ2-7	NA	15	TRBD1	TRBV7-2	CASSLVPGTVDEQYF	TGTGCCAGCAGCTTAGTCCCCGGGACAGTTGACGAGCAGTACTTC
TRBJ2-3	NA	11	NA	TRBV20-1	CSATDRWTQYF	TGCAGTGCTACAGACCGGTGGACGCAGTATTTT
TRBJ2-3	NA	15	NA	TRBV29-1	CSVVVAGTRTDTQYF	TGCAGCGTTGTGGTCGCGGGGACCCGCACAGATACGCAGTATTTT
TRBJ1-3	NA	15	NA	TRBV27	CASSFRLGRGNTIYF	TGTGCCAGCAGTTTTCGTCTGGGCAGGGGAAACACCATATATTTT
TRBJ2-2	few	18	NA	TRBV11-1	CASSLAGWMGSNTGELFF	TGTGCCAGCAGCTTAGCCGGCTGGATGGGATCGAACACCGGGGAGCTGTTTTTT
TRBJ2-5	NA	12	NA	TRBV6-1	CASGPVGETQYF	TGTGCCAGCGGCCCCGTGGGCGAGACCCAGTACTTC
TRBJ2-3	NA	15	NA	TRBV5-1	CASSLDRAAWDTQYF	TGCGCCAGCAGCTTGGACCGGGCCGCATGGGATACGCAGTATTTT
TRBJ2-5	few	16	TRBD1	TRBV28	CASSTHSGQGLETQYF	TGTGCCAGCAGCACGCACTCGGGACAGGGTTTGGAGACCCAGTACTTC
TRBJ2-6	NA	21	NA	TRBV28	CASSLFRSAHAGSSGANVLTF	TGTGCCAGCAGTTTATTTCGCTCTGCGCACGCGGGAAGCTCTGGGGCCAACGTCCTGACTTTC
TRBJ1-1	NA	14	TRBD1	TRBV7-2	CASSLDRGSNEAFF	TGTGCCAGCAGCTTAGACAGGGGGAGTAATGAAGCTTTCTTT
TRBJ2-3	NA	13	NA	TRBV29-1	CSVDGVIGDTQYF	TGCAGCGTTGATGGGGTAATAGGAGATACGCAGTATTTT
TRBJ2-2	NA	16	NA	TRBV7-6	CASSSTGSTNTGELFF	TGTGCCAGCAGCTCGACCGGGAGCACTAACACCGGGGAGCTGTTTTTT
TRBJ1-2	few	12	NA	TRBV7-2	CASSPYNYGYTF	TGTGCCAGCAGCCCTTACAACTATGGCTACACCTTC
TRBJ2-7	NA	13	TRBD1	TRBV27	CASRDRGYYEQYF	TGTGCCAGCAGAGACAGGGGGTACTACGAGCAGTACTTC
TRBJ2-5	NA	14	NA	TRBV5-1	CASSLGHNQETQYF	TGCGCCAGCAGCTTGGGGCACAATCAAGAGACCCAGTACTTC
TRBJ1-2	NA	16	NA	TRBV28	CASGVVGGSGLFGYTF	TGTGCCAGCGGGGTTGTAGGGGGGTCGGGATTGTTCGGCTACACCTTC
TRBJ2-5	NA	13	NA	TRBV2	CASRAGQEETQYF	TGTGCCAGCAGGGCTGGGCAGGAAGAGACCCAGTACTTC
TRBJ1-2	few	13	NA	TRBV6-5	CASSMSLGYGYTF	TGTGCCAGCAGCATGTCCCTAGGCTATGGCTACACCTTC
TRBJ2-1	few	14	NA	TRBV6-5	CASRPGVSYNEQFF	TGTGCCAGCAGGCCGGGGGTCTCCTACAATGAGCAGTTCTTC
TRBJ1-1	few	13	NA	TRBV28	CASSLPNWTEAFF	TGTGCCAGCAGTTTACCTAATTGGACTGAAGCTTTCTTT
TRBJ2-7	few	14	NA	TRBV21-1	CASSNYADWVLRYF	TGTGCCAGCAGCAACTACGCAGACTGGGTTCTGCGGTACTTC
TRBJ2-3	few	15	TRBD2	TRBV10-3	CAISIALAATDTQYF	TGTGCCATCAGCATCGCCCTAGCGGCAACAGATACGCAGTATTTT
TRBJ2-5	NA	15	NA	TRBV20-1	CSARAPGVWEETQYF	TGCAGTGCCAGGGCGCCGGGCGTTTGGGAGGAGACCCAGTACTTC
TRBJ2-1	NA	13	TRBD2	TRBV12-3/TRBV12-4	CAGSLAGQTSQIF	TGTGCCGGCAGTTTAGCGGGGCAGACTAGCCAGATCTTC
TRBJ1-4	few	17	TRBD1	TRBV5-6	CASSFSAGGLPNEKLFF	TGTGCCAGCAGCTTCTCGGCAGGGGGCTTACCTAATGAAAAACTGTTTTTT
TRBJ2-3	NA	15	NA	TRBV18	CASSPWDIGTDTQYF	TGTGCCAGCTCACCATGGGATATCGGCACAGATACGCAGTATTTT
TRBJ1-6	few	15	NA	TRBV6-2/TRBV6-3	CASSSTPGANSPLHF	TGTGCCAGCAGCTCCACACCGGGAGCAAATTCACCCCTCCACTTT
TRBJ1-2	many	15	NA	TRBV20-1	CSARARDGLNYGYTF	TGCAGTGCTAGGGCCAGGGACGGGCTGAACTATGGCTACACCTTC
TRBJ2-7	NA	15	TRBD1	TRBV7-2	CASSTRTGGSYEQYF	TGTGCCAGCAGCACCAGGACAGGGGGCTCCTACGAGCAGTACTTC
TRBJ2-3	few	14	TRBD2	TRBV9	CASSPWSGADTQYF	TGTGCCAGCAGCCCCTGGAGCGGGGCAGATACGCAGTATTTT
TRBJ1-2	NA	14	NA	TRBV4-3	CASSTDGTVYGYTF	TGCGCCAGCAGCACCGATGGAACAGTCTATGGCTACACCTTC
TRBJ2-7	few	12	NA	TRBV28	CASSETDTRQYF	TGTGCCAGCAGTGAGACAGACACAAGGCAGTACTTC
TRBJ2-7	NA	15	NA	TRBV6-2/TRBV6-3	CASSLEQIRSAEQYF	TGTGCCAGCAGTTTGGAACAGATAAGGTCGGCCGAGCAGTACTTC
TRBJ1-1	once	12	NA	TRBV7-9	CASSLYNREAFF	TGTGCCAGCAGCTTATACAACAGGGAGGCTTTCTTT